This TCR beta chain is drawn from a study of OX40 agonist ivuxolimab in advanced cancers. Study-wide context: Enrollees could have had prior anti-PD-1, anti-PD-L1 or anti-CTLA-4 therapy, which 35% to 40% had received. Overall study findings and caveats: Averaging showed that CD8+ T cells had more expanded clones than CD4+ did. By week 6 at 0.1 to 3.0 mg/kg, blood CD4+ and CD8+ T cells had expanded clonally.

The investigators sampled blood at baseline, at cycle 4 day 1, and at cycle 7 day 1. The table came from immunoSEQ multiplex PCR; TCRdb's copy has only in-frame clones and leaves some out. The data contain about 88,000 clones, about 83% of them singletons. Germline loops: CDR1 SEHNR, CDR2 FQNEAQ (reference sequence). The CDR3 consists of 12 residues. V was shortened by 4 bases and J by 6 bases, with 10 bases between the two germline ends. As for this clone: Its antigen is still unknown.

The sample was CD4+ or CD8+ T cells sorted from blood, taken in a trial of the OX40 agonist ivuxolimab. This rearrangement joins TRBV7-9 to TRBJ2-7; possibly TRBD2 for D (5 bases). This TCR was recovered from an adult with an advanced solid tumor such as melanoma, head and neck, liver or kidney cancer. CDR3 coding DNA: TGTGCCAGCAGCTCGGACTTCCGCGAGCAGTACTTC. Translating it yields CASSSDFREQYF.